This T cell receptor (beta chain) was observed in a study of T-cell reconstitution after alpha-beta-depleted transplantation in children. The CDR3 has 9 amino acids. The ends were cut back, 8 bases at V and 7 bases at J, with 3 bases in the middle. The germline CDR1 and CDR2 sequences are ENHRY and SYGVKD. Molecular barcoding with unique molecular identifiers was used for the TCRbeta library. TCRdb reprocessed the PCR reads via MiXCR and lists one record per CDR3 protein. Altogether about 500,000 distinct CDR3 sequences are present, 32% being singletons, with the ten largest covering 2% to 3%. The receptor comes from a human donor who donated a stem cell graft to a child with aplastic anemia. The chain links TRBV10-3 to TRBJ2-1; D is unclear. The source material was PBMCs from the stem cell graft donor, sampled from the stem cell graft. The CDR3 reads CAIGNEQFF. The CDR3 DNA reads TGTGCCATCGGGAATGAGCAGTTCTTC.